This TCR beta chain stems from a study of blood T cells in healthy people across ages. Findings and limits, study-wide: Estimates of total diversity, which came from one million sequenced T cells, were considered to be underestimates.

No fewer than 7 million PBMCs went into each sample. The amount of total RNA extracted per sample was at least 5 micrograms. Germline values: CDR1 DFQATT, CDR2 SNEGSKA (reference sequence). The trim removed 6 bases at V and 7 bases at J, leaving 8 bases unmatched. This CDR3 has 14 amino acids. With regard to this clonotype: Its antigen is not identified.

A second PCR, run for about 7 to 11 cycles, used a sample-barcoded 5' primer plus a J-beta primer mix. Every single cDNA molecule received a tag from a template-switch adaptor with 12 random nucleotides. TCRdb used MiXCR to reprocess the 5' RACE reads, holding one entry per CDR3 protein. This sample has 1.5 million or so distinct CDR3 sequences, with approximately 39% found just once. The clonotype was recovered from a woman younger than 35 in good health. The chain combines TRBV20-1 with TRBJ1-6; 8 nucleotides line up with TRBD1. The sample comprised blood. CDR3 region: CSARRDRKNSPLHF. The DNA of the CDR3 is TGCAGTGCCCGCCGGGACAGGAAAAATTCACCCCTCCACTTT.